The 26 T cell receptor beta chains below all came from one sample that was sequenced in a study of T cell repertoires in cytomegalovirus infection. One entry per CDR3 protein results from TCRdb running MiXCR on the reads. The repertoire holds 400,000 to 550,000 distinct CDR3 sequences, with around 11% as singletons. Sequences were obtained from PBMCs. All receptors come from a human donor in good health (CMV status not recorded). Some clones in this sample may be carry-over from other donors' samples.

The sample holds many counts of this clonotype. V and J are TRBV27 and TRBJ2-7, with D tentatively TRBD1 (6 bases). V lost 2 bases and J 3 bases, leaving 17 bases between the germline ends. The CDR3 runs to 16 residues. Germline CDR1 reads MNHEY; CDR2 reads SMNVEV (reference sequence). The CDR3 protein is CASSLIQGNPGYEQYF. CDR3 DNA sequence: TGTGCCAGCAGTTTAATTCAGGGGAACCCGGGCTACGAGCAGTACTTC.

The V and J genes are TRBV19 and TRBJ2-2, with D unclear. Trimming shortened V by 7 bases and J by 0 bases, and 12 bases separated the two germline ends. This CDR3 comprises 15 residues. Per germline, CDR1 LNHDA and CDR2 SQIVND (reference sequence). As DNA, the CDR3 is TGTGCCAGTAATCCCTACGTCGCGAACACCGGGGAGCTGTTTTTT. The encoded protein is CASNPYVANTGELFF.

This clonotype was recorded many times. V gene TRBV27 combines with J gene TRBJ2-3; 9 bases map to TRBD2. Trimming at V came to 2 bases and at J to 0 bases, leaving 3 bases not matched to a gene. The germline CDR1 and CDR2 sequences are MNHEY and SMNVEV (reference sequence). This CDR3 has 16 amino acids. The CDR3, as DNA: TGTGCCAGCAGTTTAAGGGGACTAGCCAGCACAGATACGCAGTATTTT. This codes for CASSLRGLASTDTQYF.

This clonotype appeared a single time. This clone may be a read error of a much larger clone one base away. Likely a read error: the CDR3 ends without its conserved phenylalanine or tryptophan. This chain connects TRBV30 to TRBJ2-2; D remains ambiguous. The V end was cut by 4 bases, the J end by 4 bases, with 4 bases between. CDR3 length: 11 amino acids. Germline CDR1 reads GTSNPN; CDR2 reads SVGIG (reference sequence). CDR3 bases: TGTGCCTGGACTCTCACCGGGGAGCTGTTTTCT. Translated, it gives CAWTLTGELFS.

This clonotype was seen ten or more times. The chain is built from TRBV10-3 and TRBJ1-1; 9 nucleotides align to TRBD1. The length of the CDR3 is 13 residues. Trimming took 8 bases from V and 5 from J; bases not matched to a gene: 6. Germline CDR1 is ENHRY and CDR2 is SYGVKD. In DNA, the CDR3 is TGTGCCATCGGGGGGACAGGGAAGACTGAAGCTTTCTTT. Amino acids: CAIGGTGKTEAFF.

As for this clonotype: A much larger clone lies one base from this, so it may be a read error. The chain employs TRBV20-1 and TRBJ1-5, with D perhaps matching TRBD1 (6 bases). This CDR3 has 12 amino acids. CDR1 is DFQATT and CDR2 is SNEGSKA in the germline V gene (reference sequence). In DNA, the CDR3 is TGCAGTGCAAGGGGGGGCAATCACCCCCAGCATTTT. Translating gives CSARGGNHPQHF.

This clonotype was detected only a few times. The V and J genes are TRBV20-1 and TRBJ2-7; D is perhaps TRBD1 or TRBD2 (5 bases each). The germline gives CDR1 DFQATT, CDR2 SNEGSKA (reference sequence). V was trimmed by 6 bases and J by 2 bases, leaving 11 bases between them. This CDR3 has 12 amino acids. Here the CDR3 DNA reads TGCAGTGCCCTGGGACCCACCTACGAGCAGTACTTC. The encoded protein is CSALGPTYEQYF.

This clonotype was detected a few times. The genes are TRBV6-5 and TRBJ1-2; tentative D call: TRBD1 (5 bases). Germline assignment: CDR1 MNHEY and CDR2 SVGAGI. V was shortened by 2 bases and J by 4 bases, with 14 bases between the two germline ends. The CDR3 consists of 15 residues. CDR3 loop: CASSYGGGTAYGYTF. The DNA for the CDR3 is TGTGCCAGCAGTTACGGGGGGGGGACGGCCTATGGCTACACCTTC.

The sample holds many counts of this clonotype. As DNA, the CDR3 is TGTGCCAGCAGCTCAGACAGATACAATGAGCAGTTCTTC. It yields the protein CASSSDRYNEQFF. This rearrangement joins TRBV7-3 to TRBJ2-1, with D possibly being TRBD1 (5 bases). The CDR3 consists of 13 residues. Germline-derived CDR1 and CDR2 are SGHTA and FQGTGA. Between the trimmed V and J ends, which lost 4 bases and 4 bases, there was a span of 8 bases.

This clonotype was detected many times. The gene calls are TRBV12-3 or TRBV12-4 and TRBJ1-1; D remains ambiguous. This CDR3 is 12 amino acids long. Trimming removed 6 bases from V and 1 base from J, with 6 bases in between. CDR3: CASRTRNTEAFF. The CDR3 DNA reads TGTGCCAGCAGAACAAGGAACACTGAAGCTTTCTTT.

The genes are TRBV7-3 and TRBJ1-6; 8 bases line up with TRBD1. J gave up 4 bases and V 5 bases, and 7 bases lay outside the gene matches. Per germline, CDR1 SGHTA and CDR2 FQGTGA. This CDR3 comprises 16 residues. The CDR3 sequence: CASSARGQGYNSPLHF. Written as DNA, the CDR3 is TGTGCCAGCAGCGCCAGGGGGCAAGGGTATAATTCACCCCTCCACTTT.

The chain carries TRBV24-1 and TRBJ2-5, with no clear D. This CDR3 is 13 amino acids long. Deletions cut 5 bases from V and 7 bases from J, with 13 bases between. Germline CDR1 is KGHDR and CDR2 is SFDVKD. The CDR3 DNA sequence: TGTGCCACCAGTGGTCTTCCTCCAGGGACCCAGTACTTC. Its protein product is CATSGLPPGTQYF.

This clonotype was seen many times. In DNA, the CDR3 is TGTGCCAGCAGCTTGGGACAGGGAGCCTCGGCTAATGAAAAACTGTTTTTT. Its protein product is CASSLGQGASANEKLFF. The rearrangement links TRBV5-4 to TRBJ1-4; TRBD1 matches at 7 bases. V shed 0 bases and J 3 bases; nucleotides not matched to a gene: 8. This CDR3 comprises 17 residues. Germline loops: CDR1 SGHNT, CDR2 YYREEE (reference sequence).

The J gene is TRBJ2-1, the V gene TRBV11-3; 8 bases map to TRBD2. The CDR3 is 15 residues long. Germline V gene lookup returns CDR1 SGHNT and CDR2 YENEEA. V lost 1 base to trimming and J lost 6 bases; unmatched junction nucleotides: 5. The CDR3 coding sequence is TGTGCCAGCAGCTTAGGGACTAGCAGGAGCAATGAGCAGTTCTTC. It encodes CASSLGTSRSNEQFF.

The chain employs TRBV29-1 and TRBJ2-5; the D gene is possibly TRBD2 (5 bases). The CDR3 has 13 residues. The ends were cut back, 7 bases at V and 5 bases at J, with 17 bases in the middle. Germline CDR1 reads SQVTM; CDR2 reads ANQGSEA. The DNA of the CDR3 is TGCAGCGCCGGCGGGCGTGGTGGTGAGACCCAGTACTTC. Amino acids: CSAGGRGGETQYF.

In its sample, this clonotype was seen many times. The chain recombines TRBV5-1 with TRBJ2-1; D gene unclear. This CDR3 has 15 residues. Germline CDR1 reads SGHRS; CDR2 reads YFSETQ. V lost 0 bases and J 2 bases, leaving 9 bases between the germline ends. The CDR3 is CASSLETDAYNEQFF. In nucleotides, the CDR3 is TGCGCCAGCAGCTTGGAGACGGACGCCTACAATGAGCAGTTCTTC.

The chain is built from TRBV3-1 and TRBJ1-6; D not resolved. V dropped 4 bases and J dropped 7 bases, with 11 bases sitting between them. The CDR3 is 14 residues long. Germline loops: CDR1 LGHDT, CDR2 YNNKEL (reference sequence). In DNA, the CDR3 is TGTGCCAGCAGCCTTGAAAGACGCAATTCACCCCTCCACTTT. This translates into CASSLERRNSPLHF.

J is TRBJ1-2 and V is TRBV29-1; 8 bases match TRBD1. Per germline, CDR1 SQVTM and CDR2 ANQGSEA. The V gene end was trimmed by 5 bases and the J gene end by 5 bases; junction bases not matched to a gene: 7. This CDR3 has 13 residues. CDR3: CSVITGTGYGYTF. The CDR3 DNA is TGCAGCGTTATAACCGGGACAGGTTATGGCTACACCTTC.

The chain carries TRBV20-1 and TRBJ1-2; TRBD1 aligns across 8 bases. V lost 0 bases and J lost 7; bases outside the gene matches: 7. CDR3 length: 14 amino acids. Germline V gene lookup returns CDR1 DFQATT and CDR2 SNEGSKA (reference sequence). The CDR3 region is CSARDTDRASGYTF. CDR3 DNA sequence: TGCAGTGCTAGAGATACGGACAGGGCCAGTGGCTACACCTTC.

In this sample, this clonotype turned up many times. The chain links TRBV9 to TRBJ1-2; TRBD1 is a possible D gene (5 bases). This CDR3 is 14 amino acids long. Germline V CDR1 and CDR2: SGDLS, YYNGEE. The germline V and J ends were trimmed by 4 bases and 2 bases, with 12 bases remaining between them. This chain's CDR3 is CASSPLGGNYGYTF. The CDR3 DNA follows: TGTGCCAGCAGCCCCCTGGGGGGGAACTATGGCTACACCTTC.

This clonotype was seen many times. The gene calls are TRBV24-1 and TRBJ2-2, with D perhaps matching TRBD2 (6 bases). CDR1 and CDR2 from the germline V gene are KGHDR and SFDVKD. The germline V and J ends were trimmed by 5 bases and 0 bases, with 21 bases remaining between them. This CDR3 has 19 amino acids. The CDR3 nucleotides read TGTGCCACCAGTGGTGATAGGGGCGGGACTGGGGCGAACACCGGGGAGCTGTTTTTT. Protein product: CATSGDRGGTGANTGELFF.

This rearrangement joins TRBV3-1 to TRBJ2-3; perhaps TRBD2 as D (5 bases). This CDR3 region has 14 residues. Trimming removed 4 bases from V and 6 bases from J, with 14 bases in between. The germline CDR1 and CDR2 sequences are LGHDT and YNNKEL (reference sequence). The CDR3 sequence: CASSPQERGDTQYF. In nucleotides, the CDR3 is TGTGCCAGCAGCCCCCAAGAGCGAGGGGATACGCAGTATTTT.

This clonotype was detected many times. The rearrangement links TRBV28 to TRBJ1-2; 8 bases agree with TRBD1. The germline V gene encodes CDR1 MDHEN and CDR2 SYDVKM. The J segment lost 7 bases and the V segment lost 6 bases, leaving 7 bases of the junction unmatched. There are 13 residues in the CDR3. The CDR3 loop is CASRPPGGRGYTF. In DNA form, the CDR3 reads TGTGCCAGCAGGCCCCCAGGGGGCCGTGGCTACACCTTC.

The chain joins TRBV9 to TRBJ2-1, with 7 bases matching TRBD2. The CDR3 runs to 21 residues. CDR1 is SGDLS, CDR2 YYNGEE, per germline. V lost 4 bases and J lost 0; bases outside the gene matches: 22. The CDR3 protein is CASSLIESGAPYHGSYNEQFF. The CDR3 DNA follows: TGTGCCAGCAGCCTAATCGAGAGCGGGGCTCCTTACCATGGCTCCTACAATGAGCAGTTCTTC. Drawing the rest from reference TRBV9 and TRBJ2-1, the complete variable domain is DSGVTQTPKHLITATGQRVTLRCSPRSGDLSVYWYQQSLDQGLQFLIQYYNGEERAKGNILERFSAQQFPDLHSELNLSSLELGDSALYFCASSLIESGAPYHGSYNEQFFGPGTRLTVL.

This clonotype occurred many times. V gene TRBV7-3 combines with J gene TRBJ2-1; no firm D call. The CDR3 spans 12 residues. Trimming shortened V by 5 bases and J by 9 bases, and 11 bases separated the two germline ends. In germline, CDR1 is SGHTA, CDR2 FQGTGA. The CDR3 loop reads CASSPEVGEQFF. The CDR3 DNA follows: TGTGCCAGCAGCCCCGAGGTGGGTGAGCAGTTCTTC.

The chain employs TRBV20-1 and TRBJ2-1, with TRBD2 matching 13 bases. This CDR3 region has 15 residues. After removal of 5 bases from V and 8 bases from J, the junction contained 9 bases not matched to a gene. Germline CDR1 reads DFQATT; CDR2 reads SNEGSKA (reference sequence). CDR3 protein: CSAEEGTSGKDEQFF. Here the CDR3 DNA reads TGCAGTGCTGAGGAAGGGACTAGCGGGAAGGATGAGCAGTTCTTC.